These 10 T cell receptor beta chains share one sample of origin, sequenced in a study of blood T cell repertoires in COVID-19. Sequencing used immunoSEQ multiplex PCR; TCRdb keeps in-frame clones, though not all of them. The sample consists of 85,000 to 130,000 clones, about 80% of them appearing once. Material: peripheral blood. The receptors derive from a man between 60 and 75 years old with acute or convalescent COVID-19.

In its sample, this clone was seen a few times. The chain uses TRBV5-6 and TRBJ2-7; possibly TRBD2 for D (5 bases). CDR3 length: 17 residues. The V end lost 4 bases, the J end lost 0 bases, and 20 bases lay between the germline ends. The germline gives CDR1 SGHDT, CDR2 YYEEEE. The CDR3 loop is CASSPRLRTGNSYEQYF. Here the CDR3 DNA reads TGTGCCAGCAGCCCACGCCTTAGAACCGGGAACTCCTACGAGCAGTACTTC. Using reference TRBV5-6 and TRBJ2-7 for the parts outside the CDR3, the full variable domain is DAGVTQSPTHLIKTRGQQVTLRCSPKSGHDTVSWYQQALGQGPQFIFQYYEEEERQRGNFPDRFSGHQFPNYSSELNVNALLLGDSALYLCASSPRLRTGNSYEQYFGPGTRLTVT.

The chain joins TRBV4-2 to TRBJ1-2; D gene ambiguous. Between the trimmed V and J ends, which lost 2 bases and 2 bases, there was a span of 18 bases. Germline loops: CDR1 LGHNA, CDR2 YNFKEQ. This CDR3 is 17 amino acids long. The CDR3 loop reads CASSQRGRALSNYGYTF. The CDR3 DNA is TGTGCCAGCAGCCAAAGAGGGAGGGCGTTATCGAACTATGGCTACACCTTC.

With respect to this clone: Other DNA sequences in this sample translate to the same CDR3. V and J are TRBV28 and TRBJ1-2; D possibly corresponds to TRBD1 (6 bases). Trimming cost V 2 bases and J 5 bases, with 6 bases left between them. The CDR3 has 12 amino acids. CDR1 MDHEN and CDR2 SYDVKM come from the germline V gene. The CDR3 nucleotides are TGTGCCAGCAGTTTAACAGGGTATGGCTACACCTTC. It yields the protein CASSLTGYGYTF.

The CDR3 DNA reads as TGTGCCAGCTCACCCCAGGGGGGATCCTACAATGAGCAGTTCTTC. Protein: CASSPQGGSYNEQFF. The chain is built from TRBV18 and TRBJ2-1, with D perhaps TRBD1 (7 bases). The CDR3 sequence is 15 residues long. V was cut by 3 bases and J by 1 base, with 10 bases left in between. Per germline, CDR1 KGHSH and CDR2 LQKENI.

V usage is TRBV6-6 and J usage is TRBJ1-3; tentative D call: TRBD1 (5 bases). Germline-derived CDR1 and CDR2 are MNHNY and SVGAGI (reference sequence). CDR3 size: 16 residues. Deletions cut 0 bases from V and 3 bases from J, with 12 bases between. For the CDR3, the DNA is TGTGCCAGCAGTTACTCTCTGGGGGGAGGTGGAAACACCATATATTTT. Translation gives CASSYSLGGGGNTIYF.

V gene TRBV5-6 combines with J gene TRBJ2-2, with TRBD1 identical over 8 bases. Germline-derived CDR1 and CDR2 are SGHDT and YYEEEE. The CDR3 consists of 16 residues. J gave up 7 bases and V 3 bases, and 11 bases lay outside the gene matches. The CDR3 is CASSSRDRLVSGELFF. The CDR3, as DNA: TGTGCCAGCAGCTCCCGGGACAGGCTTGTAAGCGGGGAGCTGTTTTTT.

This clone has just a few counts. The chain combines TRBV21-1 with TRBJ2-7; TRBD2, as called in the table, went unchecked against the DNA. TRBV21-1 is shown as a pseudogene. The CDR3 runs to 14 residues. The CDR3 DNA reads as TGTGCCAGCAGCACTAGCGGGACGACCTACGAGCAGTACGTC. Its translation: CASSTSGTTYEQYV.

The rearrangement joins TRBV30 to TRBJ2-1; perhaps TRBD2 as D (5 bases). V was clipped by 3 bases and J by 0 bases, with 12 bases between them. The CDR3 consists of 15 residues. The germline CDR1 and CDR2 sequences are GTSNPN and SVGIG (reference sequence). In nucleotides, the CDR3 is TGTGCCTGGAGCGGGTTCGAGGGCTCCTACAATGAGCAGTTCTTC. It codes for CAWSGFEGSYNEQFF.

The V and J genes are TRBV11-3 and TRBJ2-2; D might be TRBD2 (6 bases). In germline, CDR1 is SGHNT, CDR2 YENEEA. The CDR3 has 16 residues. The V end was cut by 1 base, the J end by 3 bases, with 12 bases between. CDR3 in amino acids: CASSLAVASDTGELFF. The CDR3 DNA reads as TGTGCCAGCAGCTTAGCAGTCGCTAGCGACACCGGGGAGCTGTTTTTT.

V and J are TRBV6-4 and TRBJ2-5, with D maybe TRBD2 (5 bases). Between the trimmed V and J ends, which lost 3 bases and 4 bases, there was a span of 9 bases. CDR1 is MRHNA, CDR2 SNTAGT, per germline. The CDR3 totals 13 residues. This chain's CDR3 is CASSEVEGETQYF. In DNA, the CDR3 is TGTGCCAGCAGTGAAGTCGAGGGAGAGACCCAGTACTTC.